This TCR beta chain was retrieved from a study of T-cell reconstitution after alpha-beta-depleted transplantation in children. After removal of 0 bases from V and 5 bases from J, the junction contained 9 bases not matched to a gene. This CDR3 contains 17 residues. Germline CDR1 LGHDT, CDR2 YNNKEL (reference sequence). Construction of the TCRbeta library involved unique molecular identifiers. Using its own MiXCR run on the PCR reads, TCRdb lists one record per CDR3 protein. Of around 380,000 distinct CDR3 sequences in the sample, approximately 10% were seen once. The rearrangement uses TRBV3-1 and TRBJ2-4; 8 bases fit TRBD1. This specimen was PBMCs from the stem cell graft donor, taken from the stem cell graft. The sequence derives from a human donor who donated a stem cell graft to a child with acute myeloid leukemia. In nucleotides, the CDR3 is TGTGCCAGCAGCCAAGAAGTGGACAGGGAGATCGAAAACATTCAGTACTTC. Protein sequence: CASSQEVDREIENIQYF. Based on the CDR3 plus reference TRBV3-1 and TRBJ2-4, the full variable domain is DTAVSQTPKYLVTQMGNDKSIKCEQNLGHDTMYWYKQDSKKFLKIMFSYNNKELIINETVPNRFSPKSPDKAHLNLHINSLELGDSAVYFCASSQEVDREIENIQYFGAGTRLSVL.